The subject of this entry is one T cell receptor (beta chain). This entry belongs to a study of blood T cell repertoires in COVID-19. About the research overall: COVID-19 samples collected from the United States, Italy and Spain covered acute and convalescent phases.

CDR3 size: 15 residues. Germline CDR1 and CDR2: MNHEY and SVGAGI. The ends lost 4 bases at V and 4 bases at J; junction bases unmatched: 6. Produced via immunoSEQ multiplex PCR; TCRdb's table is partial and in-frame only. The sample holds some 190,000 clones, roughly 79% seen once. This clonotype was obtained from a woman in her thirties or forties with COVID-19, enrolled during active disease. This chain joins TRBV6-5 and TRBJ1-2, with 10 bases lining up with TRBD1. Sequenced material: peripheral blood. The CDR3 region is CASSFPGQGSYGYTF. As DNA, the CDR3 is TGTGCCAGCAGTTTCCCGGGACAGGGGAGCTATGGCTACACCTTC.